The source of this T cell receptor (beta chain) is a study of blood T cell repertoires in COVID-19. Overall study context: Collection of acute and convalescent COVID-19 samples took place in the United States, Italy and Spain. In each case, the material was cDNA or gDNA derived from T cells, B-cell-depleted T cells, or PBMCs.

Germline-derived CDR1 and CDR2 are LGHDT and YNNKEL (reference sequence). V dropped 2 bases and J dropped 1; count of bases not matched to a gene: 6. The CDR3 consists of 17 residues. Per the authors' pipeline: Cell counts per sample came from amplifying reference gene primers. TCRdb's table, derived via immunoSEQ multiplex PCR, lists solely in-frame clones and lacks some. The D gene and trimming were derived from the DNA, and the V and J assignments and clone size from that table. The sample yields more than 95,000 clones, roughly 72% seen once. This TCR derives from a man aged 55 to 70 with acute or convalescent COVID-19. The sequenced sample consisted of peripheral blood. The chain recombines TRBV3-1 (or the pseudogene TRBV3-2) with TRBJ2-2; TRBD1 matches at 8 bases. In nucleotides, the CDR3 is TGTGCCAGCAGCCAAAACTTCGGGACAGGGAACACCGGGGAGCTGTTTTTT. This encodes CASSQNFGTGNTGELFF.